Reported below is one T cell receptor beta chain. Its antigen is not known. Germline loops: CDR1 MNHEY, CDR2 SMNVEV (reference sequence). The CDR3 is 14 amino acids. V lost 5 bases, J lost 8 bases, and 13 bases lay in between. PCR primers comprised 60 Vbeta and 13 Jbeta primers. Here immunoSEQ multiplex PCR was the method, and the copy in TCRdb shows in-frame clones only, minus some. The sample holds under 250,000 clones, less than 85% seen once. This entry comes from a study of cytomegalovirus exposure and HLA in healthy donors. General observations from the study: Analysis was carried out at a later point, and it linked a missense DCLRE1C variant to TCR beta V- and J-gene trimming. In an earlier analysis, in under 700 donors, most V segments appeared productive either ~87% or ~30% of the time.

The receptor's source is a man in his late teens or twenties in good health and CMV-seronegative. Source material: PBMCs. V is TRBV27 and J is TRBJ1-6; tentatively, D is TRBD1 (5 bases). CDR3 nucleotides: TGTGCCAGCAGTCCGACAACGACAGATTCACCCCTCCACTTT. Translated, it gives CASSPTTTDSPLHF.